Presented here are 29 T cell receptor beta chains from one specimen sequenced in a study of blood T cell repertoires in COVID-19. Repertoires were generated with immunoSEQ multiplex PCR, while TCRdb's copy carries only in-frame clones and drops some. Counted here are more than 150,000 clones, roughly nine tenths occurring once; the ten biggest clones make up about 2.2%. Sequenced sample: PBMCs or T cells enriched from blood (not recorded which). The receptors come from a woman in her twenties or thirties who had recovered from COVID-19.

The chain carries TRBV13 and TRBJ2-4, with 10 bases aligning to TRBD2. The ends lost 2 bases at V and 7 bases at J; junction bases unmatched: 8. The CDR3 spans 16 residues. Germline lookup yields CDR1 PRHDT and CDR2 FYEKMQ (reference sequence). The CDR3 spells CASSLSLAGEGNIQYF. The CDR3 DNA follows: TGTGCCAGCAGCTTAAGTCTAGCGGGAGAGGGGAACATTCAGTACTTC.

V and J are TRBV6-5 and TRBJ1-5; 7 positions match TRBD1. The CDR3 spans 14 residues. The germline CDR1 and CDR2 sequences are MNHEY and SVGAGI. Germline trimming cut 6 bases from V and 2 bases from J; bases unmatched to any gene: 4. The CDR3 DNA reads as TGTGCCAGCAGGACAGGGTATGGCAATCAGCCCCAGCATTTT. It codes for CASRTGYGNQPQHF.

This chain uses TRBV4-3 with TRBJ2-7; weak D call: TRBD2 (5 bases). The CDR3 loop spans 16 amino acids. Germline V lookup: CDR1 LGHNA, CDR2 YSLEER. The ends were cut back, 0 bases at V and 2 bases at J, with 14 bases in the middle. The CDR3 sequence is CASSQDSSGITYEQYF. The CDR3, as DNA: TGCGCCAGCAGCCAAGATAGTTCGGGGATTACCTACGAGCAGTACTTC.

This clone was observed once. V is TRBV14 and J is TRBJ2-5, with D unresolved. CDR3 size: 13 residues. V was cut by 5 bases and J by 5 bases, with 12 bases left in between. Germline CDR1 is SGHDN and CDR2 is FVKESK. CDR3 sequence reads: CASSSNLAETQYF. The CDR3 DNA sequence: TGTGCCAGCAGCTCCAATCTCGCGGAGACCCAGTACTTC.

The J gene is TRBJ2-1, the V gene TRBV11-3, with D maybe TRBD1 (5 bases). Germline CDR1 and CDR2: SGHNT and YENEEA. There are 14 residues in the CDR3. V shed 8 bases and J shed 4 bases, with 15 bases lying between them. The CDR3 sequence: CASFGGQGYNEQFF. The CDR3 region has the DNA TGTGCCAGCTTCGGTGGGCAGGGTTACAATGAGCAGTTCTTC.

This rearrangement joins TRBV11-3 to TRBJ2-1; tentatively, D is TRBD2 (5 bases). The CDR3 covers 14 residues. Trimming took 5 bases from V and 3 from J, leaving 11 bases between them. Per the germline V gene, CDR1 is SGHNT and CDR2 is YENEEA. This CDR3 reads CASSHRGLYNEQFF. CDR3 in DNA: TGTGCCAGCAGCCACAGAGGGCTCTACAATGAGCAGTTCTTC.

The V and J genes are TRBV5-3 and TRBJ2-3; D is unresolved. TRBV5-3 is flagged as an ORF with uncertain function. V dropped 5 bases and J dropped 0 bases, with 7 bases sitting between them. The CDR3 is 13 residues long. CDR3 sequence (DNA): TGTGCCAGAAGTGGCCTGAGCACAGATACGCAGTATTTT. It is translated as CARSGLSTDTQYF.

J is TRBJ2-7 and V is TRBV7-9; maybe TRBD2 (5 bases). The germline V gene has CDR1 SEHNR and CDR2 FQNEAQ (reference sequence). CDR3 length equals 12 residues. Trimming took 5 bases from V and 3 from J, leaving 8 bases between them. The chain's CDR3 is CASSKLDYEQYF. The DNA for the CDR3 is TGTGCCAGCAGCAAACTAGACTACGAGCAGTACTTC.

The chain carries TRBV19 and TRBJ2-7, with 7 positions matching TRBD1. The germline V gene encodes CDR1 LNHDA and CDR2 SQIVND (reference sequence). The length of the CDR3 is 13 residues. V dropped 4 bases and J dropped 6; count of bases not matched to a gene: 6. DNA for the CDR3: TGTGCCAGTAGTACCGACAGGGTAATCGAGCAGTACTTC. Residues: CASSTDRVIEQYF.

This clone was recorded only once. The chain employs TRBV7-9 and TRBJ2-3; 7 bases map to TRBD1. This CDR3 spans 15 amino acids. The germline V gene has CDR1 SEHNR and CDR2 FQNEAQ (reference sequence). Losses at the gene ends were 5 bases for V and 0 bases for J; bases not matched to a gene: 5. CDR3 sequence: CASSQTGESTDTQYF. CDR3 in DNA: TGTGCCAGCAGCCAAACAGGGGAGAGCACAGATACGCAGTATTTT.

The chain is built from TRBV18 and TRBJ1-1; D might be TRBD1 (6 bases). Germline lookup yields CDR1 KGHSH and CDR2 LQKENI. The V end was cut by 0 bases, the J end by 5 bases, with 13 bases between. This CDR3 is built from 15 residues. The CDR3 sequence: CASSPPQKQGTEAFF. For the CDR3, the DNA is TGTGCCAGCTCACCACCGCAAAAACAGGGTACTGAAGCTTTCTTT.

The V and J genes are TRBV9 and TRBJ2-7; D possibly corresponds to TRBD2 (6 bases). The V and J ends lost 4 bases and 2 bases respectively, with 16 bases between them. The germline CDR1 and CDR2 sequences are SGDLS and YYNGEE. CDR3 length: 15 residues. CDR3 nucleotides: TGTGCCAGCAGCCCCCAGGAGCGGGTGACCTACGAGCAGTACTTC. This gives the protein CASSPQERVTYEQYF. The full variable domain, with the rest looked up from reference TRBV9 and TRBJ2-7, is DSGVTQTPKHLITATGQRVTLRCSPRSGDLSVYWYQQSLDQGLQFLIQYYNGEERAKGNILERFSAQQFPDLHSELNLSSLELGDSALYFCASSPQERVTYEQYFGPGTRLTVT.

The chain combines TRBV7-8 with TRBJ2-5; tentatively, D is TRBD2 (6 bases). The CDR3 consists of 15 residues. Trimming left V 1 base short and J 5 bases short, with 14 bases between. Germline V lookup: CDR1 SGHVS, CDR2 FQNEAQ. In DNA form, the CDR3 reads TGTGCCAGCAGCTTAGTCCTCCAGGGAGGTGAGACCCAGTACTTC. Translating gives CASSLVLQGGETQYF.

The chain joins TRBV2 to TRBJ1-4; 10 bases match TRBD1. The CDR3 runs 14 residues. With V trimmed by 6 bases and J by 7 bases, 5 bases remained unmatched. Looked up from germline, CDR1 is SNHLY and CDR2 is FYNNEI. Written as DNA, the CDR3 is TGTGCCAGCAGGTTGGACAGGGGGGGTGAAAAACTGTTTTTT. This translates into CASRLDRGGEKLFF.

V gene TRBV4-1 combines with J gene TRBJ2-7; 10 nucleotides align to TRBD2. CDR3 length: 14 amino acids. Trimming took 4 bases from V and 5 from J; bases not matched to a gene: 5. Looked up from germline, CDR1 is MGHRA and CDR2 is YSYEKL. The CDR3 loop is CASSRLGTSDEQYF. CDR3 DNA: TGCGCCAGCAGCCGTCTAGGGACTAGCGACGAGCAGTACTTC.

About this clone: The junction differs from germline at one of its ends, possibly a read error. This sequence joins TRBV11-2 and TRBJ2-6; a weak D match, TRBD2 (6 bases). The CDR3 sequence is 15 residues long. Germline CDR1 and CDR2: SGHAT and FQNNGV. CDR3 region: CANSPSGAGANVLTF. The CDR3 coding sequence is TGTGCCAACAGCCCGTCGGGGGCTGGGGCCAACGTCCTGACTTTC.

The V call is TRBV4-3, the J call TRBJ1-2; perhaps TRBD1 as D (6 bases). The V end was cut by 0 bases, the J end by 8 bases, with 16 bases between. Looked up from germline, CDR1 is LGHNA and CDR2 is YSLEER. This CDR3 spans 15 amino acids. The CDR3 region has the DNA TGCGCCAGCAGCCAAGATGGGGATGGCAGGGGAGGCTACACCTTC. Protein: CASSQDGDGRGGYTF.

V usage is TRBV7-9 and J usage is TRBJ1-1; possible D gene TRBD1, 5 bases. Germline CDR1 is SEHNR and CDR2 is FQNEAQ (reference sequence). V lost 6 bases and J 4 bases, leaving 15 bases between the germline ends. This CDR3 spans 14 amino acids. CDR3 protein: CASRAQGFITEAFF. The DNA for the CDR3 is TGTGCCAGCAGGGCTCAGGGATTCATCACTGAAGCTTTCTTT. The variable domain in full, with the rest retrieved from reference TRBV7-9 and TRBJ1-1, is DTGVSQNPRHKITKRGQNVTFRCDPISEHNRLYWYRQTLGQGPEFLTYFQNEAQLEKSRLLSDRFSAERPKGSFSTLEIQRTEQGDSAMYLCASRAQGFITEAFFGQGTRLTVV.

This chain links TRBV10-1 with TRBJ2-7, with 9 nucleotides matching TRBD1. The CDR3 has 15 amino acids. Per the germline V gene, CDR1 is WNHNN and CDR2 is SYGVQD (reference sequence). V dropped 3 bases and J dropped 5; count of bases not matched to a gene: 8. The CDR3 region has the DNA TGCGCCAGCAGTGACCCGGGACAGGGAGGGGACGAGCAGTACTTC. Its translation is CASSDPGQGGDEQYF.

This clone was found a few times. In nucleotides, the CDR3 is TGTGCCACCAGCCTCTGGGGGGGCGCGGGGGTCAGTAATGAAAAACTGTTTTTT. Translating gives CATSLWGGAGVSNEKLFF. The chain carries TRBV24-1 and TRBJ1-4; possible D gene TRBD1, 6 bases. This CDR3 contains 18 residues. Germline CDR1 is KGHDR and CDR2 is SFDVKD. Trimming cost V 7 bases and J 4 bases, with 24 bases left between them.

This clone was counted a single time. The chain joins TRBV4-3 to TRBJ1-5, with TRBD1 identical over 7 bases. The CDR3 consists of 17 residues. V lost 0 bases to trimming and J lost 1 base; unmatched junction nucleotides: 6. Germline CDR1 reads LGHNA; CDR2 reads YSLEER. CDR3 nucleotide sequence: TGCGCCAGCAGCCAAGACAGGGGGTACGAAAGCAATCAGCCCCAGCATTTT. Translated, it gives CASSQDRGYESNQPQHF.

This clone was found once. V is TRBV3-1 (or the pseudogene TRBV3-2) and J is TRBJ2-1; 11 positions match TRBD2. The CDR3 runs to 15 residues. Trimming took 2 bases from V and 6 from J; bases not matched to a gene: 3. Germline CDR1 reads LGHDT; CDR2 reads YNNKEL (reference sequence). CDR3 sequence (DNA): TGTGCCAGCAGCCAACAACTAGCGGGGGCCAATGAGCAGTTCTTC. Protein product: CASSQQLAGANEQFF.

This chain links TRBV11-3 with TRBJ1-1, with unresolved D. The CDR3 is 15 amino acids. With 0 bases removed from V and 4 bases from J, the gap between germline ends came to 12 bases. Germline CDR1 SGHNT, CDR2 YENEEA. The CDR3 region has the DNA TGTGCCAGCAGCTTAGAGGGGAAAGGAGGCACTGAAGCTTTCTTT. Its protein is CASSLEGKGGTEAFF.

The chain carries TRBV7-2 and TRBJ2-5; 7 bases agree with TRBD2. Trimming cost V 5 bases and J 4 bases; bases outside gene matches: 10. The CDR3 spans 15 residues. Germline values: CDR1 SGHTA, CDR2 FQGNSA. The CDR3 loop reads CASSPPGREGETQYF. As DNA, the CDR3 is TGTGCCAGCAGCCCACCCGGCAGGGAGGGAGAGACCCAGTACTTC.

The CDR3 sequence: CASSLDFQDEQYF. CDR3 nucleotides: TGTGCCAGCAGCCTAGACTTTCAGGACGAGCAGTACTTC. The chain uses TRBV14 and TRBJ2-7; D unclear. Trimming pared 4 bases from V and 5 bases from J, leaving 12 bases between. The CDR3 totals 13 residues. Germline values: CDR1 SGHDN, CDR2 FVKESK.

The CDR3 spells CASSPETGTGYGYTF. CDR3 sequence (DNA): TGTGCCAGCAGCCCCGAGACAGGGACCGGTTATGGCTACACCTTC. The chain recombines TRBV5-6 with TRBJ1-2; 7 positions agree with TRBD1. J lost 5 bases, V lost 4 bases, and 11 bases had no gene match. The germline CDR1 and CDR2 sequences are SGHDT and YYEEEE. The length of the CDR3 is 15 residues.

The chain uses TRBV2 and TRBJ1-5, with 9 bases fitting TRBD1. J lost 6 bases, V lost 6 bases, and 24 bases had no gene match. The CDR3 spans 20 residues. In germline, CDR1 is SNHLY, CDR2 FYNNEI. The CDR3 DNA is TGTGCCAGCAGGGGCTTTACAGGGGGCCTCAGCAACCCGGGAGGTCAGCCCCAGCATTTT. Its protein product is CASRGFTGGLSNPGGQPQHF.

The gene calls are TRBV6-2 or TRBV6-3 and TRBJ2-7, with TRBD2 matching 8 bases. The CDR3 loop spans 20 amino acids. Germline CDR1 is MNHEY and CDR2 is SVGEGT. Trimming cost V 6 bases and J 4 bases; bases outside gene matches: 26. The CDR3 here is CASSPPPGLVGYSQPYEQYF. The CDR3 nucleotides are TGTGCCAGCAGCCCACCTCCGGGACTAGTCGGATACTCTCAACCTTACGAGCAGTACTTC.

This chain joins TRBV5-1 and TRBJ1-2; 8 bases agree with TRBD1. The junction had 9 bases not matched to a gene; V was cut back by 4 bases and J by 4 bases. CDR1 and CDR2 (germline): SGHRS, YFSETQ. This CDR3 comprises 15 residues. The CDR3 reads CASSADRGESYGYTF. The CDR3 DNA reads as TGCGCCAGCAGCGCTGACAGGGGCGAGTCCTATGGCTACACCTTC.